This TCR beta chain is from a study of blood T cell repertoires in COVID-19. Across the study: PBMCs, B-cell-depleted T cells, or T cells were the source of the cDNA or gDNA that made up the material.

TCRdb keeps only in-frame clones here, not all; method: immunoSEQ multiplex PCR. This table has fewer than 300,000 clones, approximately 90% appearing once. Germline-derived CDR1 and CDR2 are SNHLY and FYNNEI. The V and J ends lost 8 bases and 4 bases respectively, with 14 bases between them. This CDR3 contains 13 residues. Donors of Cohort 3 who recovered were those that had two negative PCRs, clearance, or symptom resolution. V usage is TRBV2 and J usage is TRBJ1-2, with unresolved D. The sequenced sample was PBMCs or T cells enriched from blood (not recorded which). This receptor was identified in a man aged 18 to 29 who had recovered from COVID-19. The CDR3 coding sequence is TGTGCCAGCTATAGACAACCACCCTATGGCTACACCTTC. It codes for CASYRQPPYGYTF.